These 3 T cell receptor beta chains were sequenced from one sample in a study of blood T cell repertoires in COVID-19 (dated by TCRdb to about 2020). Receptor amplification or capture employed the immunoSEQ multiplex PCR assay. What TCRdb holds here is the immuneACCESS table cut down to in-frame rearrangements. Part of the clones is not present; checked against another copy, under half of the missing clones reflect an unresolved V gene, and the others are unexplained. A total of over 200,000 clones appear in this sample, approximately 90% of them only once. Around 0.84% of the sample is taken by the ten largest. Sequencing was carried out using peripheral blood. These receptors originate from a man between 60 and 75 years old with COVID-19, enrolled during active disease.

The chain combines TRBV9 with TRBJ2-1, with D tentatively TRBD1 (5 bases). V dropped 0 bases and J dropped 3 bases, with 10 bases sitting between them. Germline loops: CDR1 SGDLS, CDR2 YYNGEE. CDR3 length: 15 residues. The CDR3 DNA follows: TGTGCCAGCAGCGTAGAACAGGACCTCTACAATGAGCAGTTCTTC. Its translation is CASSVEQDLYNEQFF. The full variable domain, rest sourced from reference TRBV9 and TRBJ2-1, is DSGVTQTPKHLITATGQRVTLRCSPRSGDLSVYWYQQSLDQGLQFLIQYYNGEERAKGNILERFSAQQFPDLHSELNLSSLELGDSALYFCASSVEQDLYNEQFFGPGTRLTVL.

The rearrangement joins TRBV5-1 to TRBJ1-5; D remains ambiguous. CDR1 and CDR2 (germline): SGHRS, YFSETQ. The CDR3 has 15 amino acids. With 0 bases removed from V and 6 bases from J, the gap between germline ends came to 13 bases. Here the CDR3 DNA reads TGCGCCAGCAGCTTGGTTCCCGGGGTAGGTCAGCCCCAGCATTTT. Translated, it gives CASSLVPGVGQPQHF.

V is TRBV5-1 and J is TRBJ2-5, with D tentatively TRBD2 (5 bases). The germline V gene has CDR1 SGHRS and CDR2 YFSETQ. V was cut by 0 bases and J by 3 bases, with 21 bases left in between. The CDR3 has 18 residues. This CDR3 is CASSLEASIRYWEETQYF. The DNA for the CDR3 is TGCGCCAGCAGCTTGGAGGCTAGCATAAGGTACTGGGAAGAGACCCAGTACTTC.